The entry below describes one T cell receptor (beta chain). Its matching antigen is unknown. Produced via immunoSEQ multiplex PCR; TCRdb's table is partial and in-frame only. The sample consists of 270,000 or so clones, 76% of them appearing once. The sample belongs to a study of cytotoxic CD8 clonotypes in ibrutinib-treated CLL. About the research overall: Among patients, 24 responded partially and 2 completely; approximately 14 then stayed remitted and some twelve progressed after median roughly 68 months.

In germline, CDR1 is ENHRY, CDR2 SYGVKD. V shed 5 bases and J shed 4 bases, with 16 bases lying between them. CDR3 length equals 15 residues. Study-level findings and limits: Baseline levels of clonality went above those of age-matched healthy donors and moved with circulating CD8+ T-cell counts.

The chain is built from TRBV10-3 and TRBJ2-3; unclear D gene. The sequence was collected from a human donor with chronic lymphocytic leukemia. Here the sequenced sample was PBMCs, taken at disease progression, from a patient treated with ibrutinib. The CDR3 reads CAISKPGPLADTQYF. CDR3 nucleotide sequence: TGTGCCATCAGTAAGCCGGGCCCCTTGGCAGATACGCAGTATTTT.